Included here is one TCR beta chain sequence, with context. This receptor's antigen is unknown. No quality values exist for individual bases; no much larger clone is one base distant. The trim is 3 bases for V and 1 base for J, with a gap of 7 bases between the germline ends. The CDR3 numbers 14 residues from cysteine through phenylalanine. CDR3 DNA is the only sequence kept; it has 42 bases, read in frame from the first base. CDR1 and CDR2 are drawn from the germline V gene: SGHTS, YDEGEE. Using the deep immunoSEQ assay, multiplex PCR amplified TCR CDR3 regions from genomic DNA. For each cell subset, the extracted genomic DNA was distributed evenly across all wells of several immunoSEQ 96-well plates, and each plate served as one replicate. For sorted subsets, approximately 190 ng genomic DNA, equal to 30,000 or so T cell genomes, was loaded into each replicate PCR. The purified libraries were quantified using a Qubit 3.0 fluorometer, sized with a Bioanalyzer 2100, and then quantified again using the KAPA Library Quantification kit. Every immunoSEQ 96-well plate was sequenced on a dedicated single-read 150-cycle Illumina NextSeq 550 flow cell. The paper's processing steps were these. Because the immunoSEQ output held only junctional sequences and lacked quality scores, the filtering could not match the filtering applied to full-length reads. Sequences were annotated with PyIR, a Python wrapper for IgBLAST v1.9, and V/J genes and CDR3 were assigned using IMGT germline references. Reads with weak V/J assignments (E-value above 1e-6), missing CDR3, stop codons, out-of-frame junctions, or ambiguous translated residues were removed. V3J clonotypes were defined as sequences sharing the same inferred V gene, J gene, and CDR3 amino acid sequence. Percentage overlap between repertoires was computed as shared unique clonotypes divided by the size of the smaller repertoire. Three approaches were used to assess repertoire richness: RTK rarefaction, the Chao1 estimator, and Recon v2.1 estimates of unobserved clonotypes. OLGA was used to compute generation probabilities for all TCRbeta clonotypes that the gDNA method yielded from a handful of donors. TCRdb provides this immuneACCESS table in a form limited to in-frame rearrangements. Some clones are lacking; in checked studies, under half of them reflect an unresolved V gene, and why the rest are absent is not known. The DNA was the basis for D and trimming; V, J and clone size are from that table. For this sample there are approximately 1,000,000 clones; 70% to 80% appear just once. The biggest ten clones account for more than 0.85% of the sample.

Donors were healthy HIV-negative adults with no recently reported acute infections or vaccinations. Every donor was a Caucasian adult living in Nashville, Tennessee, USA. CD4+ T cells were enriched by magnetic negative selection; naive cells were then positively selected on CD45RA, and the negative fraction formed the memory subset. Blood was obtained by leukapheresis, after which PBMCs were separated by Ficoll-Histopaque density gradient centrifugation and cryopreserved in liquid nitrogen vapor phase. Analytical flow cytometry was used to check the purity and quantity of every magnetically sorted T cell population. Each sorted fraction had its genomic DNA isolated and then quantified by UV absorbance on a Nanodrop 2000c. The data belong to a study of shared clonotypes between healthy human individuals (dated by TCRdb to the early 2020s). Notes on the research overall: The cohort comprised a couple of women and a few men aged 18 to 49 years. For each donor, CD4 naive and CD4 memory were each given three plates, CD8 naive was given two plates, and CD8 memory was given one plate. To estimate repertoire size and how much clonotypes are shared between individuals, the study performed deep sequencing of blood TCR repertoires from about five healthy adults. Different laboratories and diverse techniques were used to prepare libraries and sequence TCR repertoires, to increase sequencing depth and limit assay-specific biases. Each donor's leukapheresis produced roughly between roughly 0.94 and 9.5 billion PBMCs.

Broad study findings and their caveats: Because the study included only a small number of donors, the genetic and exposure-history diversity represented was limited. Incomplete sequencing was indicated by rarefaction of sorted-subset datasets, despite the large sequencing depth. Across a handful of donors, 5% to 6% of naive CD4, 3% to 3.5% of naive CD8, under 2.5% of memory CD4, and roughly 0.41% of memory CD8 clonotypes were shared. Based on pairwise subsampling, the degree of clonotype sharing among donors was expected to be affected by sequencing depth. Only blood was sampled, and tissue TCR repertoires likely differ from those in blood. Larger estimated clonotype richness was generally found for naive subsets than for memory subsets. Compared with non-shared clonotypes, clonotypes shared by all four sorted-subset donors had higher generation probabilities.

Sequencing used memory CD4+ T cells from PBMCs. Read against the paper, the sample's cell subset or site label means: CD45RA-negative fraction. The sequence was obtained from a man aged 18 to 29 in good health. Some clones in this sample may be carry-over from other donors' samples. The sequence joins TRBV5-8 to TRBJ2-2; the D gene is perhaps TRBD2, from 6 matching bases. The CDR3: CASSSGLNTGELFF. The DNA sequence follows: TGTGCCAGCAGCTCGGGACTGAACACCGGGGAGCTGTTTTTT.